A selection of T cell receptor beta chains follows, all from one sample in a study of blood T cell repertoires in COVID-19. Repertoires were generated with immunoSEQ multiplex PCR, while TCRdb's copy carries only in-frame clones and drops some. The sample lists a few hundred thousand clones, roughly 87% occurring once. Sequenced sample: PBMCs or T cells enriched from blood (not recorded which). Receptors originate from a woman younger than 45 who had recovered from COVID-19. Each CDR3 is given without its conserved first and last residue.

j_call,v_call,cdr3_aa
TRBJ1-2,TRBV5-8,ASTNSGSYT
TRBJ1-2,TRBV6-5,ASSYGGQGQT
TRBJ1-6,TRBV6-1,ASSEGTGKSSYNSPLH
TRBJ1-1,TRBV29-1,SVDRGNTEAF
TRBJ1-2,TRBV6-2/TRBV6-3,ASSYGSLYGYT
TRBJ2-7,TRBV7-2,ASSAEGAGEPYEQY
TRBJ1-1,TRBV5-1,ASSLAVTGGATEAF
TRBJ2-3,TRBV12-5,ASGLAPGGDTQY
TRBJ2-1,TRBV2,ASSDSPQRTTRQF
TRBJ1-2,TRBV28,ASSSRQGNYGYT
TRBJ2-5,TRBV10-3,AISTGQEVQETQY
TRBJ1-1,TRBV5-1,ASSATANTEAF
TRBJ1-2,TRBV28,ASSFLTVGSGYT
TRBJ1-5,TRBV2,ASSVQGYSNQPQH
TRBJ2-7,TRBV5-4,ASSLELDEQY
TRBJ1-5,TRBV7-2,ASSRTGARGPQH